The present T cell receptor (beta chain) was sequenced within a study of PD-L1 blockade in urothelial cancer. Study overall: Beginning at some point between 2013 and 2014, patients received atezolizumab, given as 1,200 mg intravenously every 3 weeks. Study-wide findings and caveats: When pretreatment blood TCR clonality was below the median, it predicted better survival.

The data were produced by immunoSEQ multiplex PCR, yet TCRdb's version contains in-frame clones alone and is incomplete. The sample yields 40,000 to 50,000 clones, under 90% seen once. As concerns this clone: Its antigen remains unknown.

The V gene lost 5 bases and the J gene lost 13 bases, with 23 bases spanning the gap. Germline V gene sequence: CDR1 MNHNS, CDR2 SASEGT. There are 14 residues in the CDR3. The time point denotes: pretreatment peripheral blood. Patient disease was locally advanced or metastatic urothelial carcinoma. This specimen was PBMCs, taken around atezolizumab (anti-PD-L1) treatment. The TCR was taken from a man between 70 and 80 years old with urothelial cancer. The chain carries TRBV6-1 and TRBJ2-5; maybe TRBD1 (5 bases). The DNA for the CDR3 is TGTGCCAGCAGTCTCTCAGGGCCCGCTCCCGCGGCGTACTTC. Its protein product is CASSLSGPAPAAYF.